This passage covers 14 T cell receptor beta chains from one sample sequenced in a study of shared clonotypes between healthy human individuals. TCRdb's table, derived via immunoSEQ multiplex PCR, lists solely in-frame clones and lacks some. This table has approximately 2.5 million clones, around 90% appearing once. The sequencing input was naive CD4+ T cells sorted from blood. Subset reported: CD45RA+ positively selected. The source is a man between 18 and 29 years old in good health.

The CDR3 protein is CASSSGLGEAFF. CDR3 DNA: TGTGCCAGCAGCTCTGGGTTGGGTGAAGCTTTCTTT. This chain uses TRBV7-3 with TRBJ1-1; D uncertain. From germline, CDR1 is SGHTA and CDR2 FQGTGA. This CDR3 is built from 12 residues. V lost 4 bases and J 7 bases, leaving 10 bases between the germline ends. The full variable domain, with the rest looked up from reference TRBV7-3 and TRBJ1-1, is GAGVSQTPSNKVTEKGKYVELRCDPISGHTALYWYRQSLGQGPEFLIYFQGTGAADDSGLPNDRFFAVRPEGSVSTLKIQRTERGDSAVYLCASSSGLGEAFFGQGTRLTVV.

The genes are TRBV5-1 and TRBJ2-1; D not certain. Trimming pared 0 bases from V and 0 bases from J, leaving 7 bases between. The CDR3 has 15 amino acids. The germline CDR1 and CDR2 sequences are SGHRS and YFSETQ. The DNA of the CDR3 is TGCGCCAGCAGCTTGGAGGTAGTCTCCTACAATGAGCAGTTCTTC. Its translation: CASSLEVVSYNEQFF.

The chain links TRBV9 to TRBJ1-2; no definite D call. From germline, CDR1 is SGDLS and CDR2 YYNGEE. With 0 bases removed from V and 0 bases from J, the gap between germline ends came to 9 bases. This CDR3 comprises 15 residues. As DNA, the CDR3 is TGTGCCAGCAGCGTAGGCCAGTCTTCTAACTATGGCTACACCTTC. Residues: CASSVGQSSNYGYTF.

The gene calls are TRBV9 and TRBJ1-3, with a tentative D call TRBD1 (5 bases). The V and J ends lost 0 bases and 3 bases respectively, with 13 bases between them. CDR3 length: 16 amino acids. CDR1 and CDR2 from the germline V gene are SGDLS and YYNGEE. Here the CDR3 DNA reads TGTGCCAGCAGCGTAGCAGGAGGGGCATTTGGAAACACCATATATTTT. This encodes CASSVAGGAFGNTIYF.

This clone was observed a few times. V gene TRBV19 combines with J gene TRBJ1-5, with 12 bases matching TRBD1. The V gene end was trimmed by 7 bases and the J gene end by 7 bases; junction bases not matched to a gene: 5. The CDR3 runs to 14 residues. The germline CDR1 and CDR2 sequences are LNHDA and SQIVND (reference sequence). The CDR3 nucleotides read TGTGCCAGTATGGGACAGGGGGCATGGCAGCCCCAGCATTTT. It is translated as CASMGQGAWQPQHF.

The chain combines TRBV14 with TRBJ2-4; 9 nucleotides line up with TRBD1. The V and J ends lost 5 bases and 1 base, in that order; junction bases with no gene match: 6. Germline assignment: CDR1 SGHDN and CDR2 FVKESK. The length of the CDR3 is 16 residues. CDR3 sequence: CASSTGGPSAKNIQYF. CDR3 nucleotide sequence: TGTGCCAGCAGCACAGGGGGCCCTTCTGCCAAAAACATTCAGTACTTC.

The genes are TRBV21-1 and TRBJ1-3; the D segment call TRBD1 is taken from the table without a DNA check. TRBV21-1 is a pseudogene locus. The CDR3 covers 16 residues. This CDR3 reads CASSKGQTLSGNTIYF. Written as DNA, the CDR3 is TGTGCCAGCAGCAAAGGACAAACACTCTCTGGAAACACCATATATTTT.

This chain links TRBV7-2 with TRBJ2-5; D gene unclear. V lost 2 bases and J lost 2, with 9 bases in between. Germline CDR1 reads SGHTA; CDR2 reads FQGNSA. The CDR3 length is 14 residues. CDR3 bases: TGTGCCAGCAGCTTAAGGTCGAGTCAAGAGACCCAGTACTTC. Its protein product is CASSLRSSQETQYF.

The chain couples TRBV5-5 to TRBJ2-3; 7 bases are shared with TRBD2. After removal of 4 bases from V and 10 bases from J, the junction contained 12 bases not matched to a gene. The length of the CDR3 is 14 residues. The germline V gene encodes CDR1 SGHKS and CDR2 YYEKEE (reference sequence). CDR3 sequence (DNA): TGTGCCAGCAGCCGCCCGGCGGGGGAGGGAGCGCAGTATTTT. It encodes CASSRPAGEGAQYF.

The chain joins TRBV5-6 to TRBJ2-1; 8 nucleotides line up with TRBD2. From germline, CDR1 is SGHDT and CDR2 YYEEEE. The CDR3 spans 16 residues. The trim removed 0 bases at V and 2 bases at J, leaving 4 bases unmatched. The CDR3 region is CASSLELAATYNEQFF. The CDR3 coding sequence is TGTGCCAGCAGCTTGGAACTAGCGGCCACCTACAATGAGCAGTTCTTC.

This chain links TRBV7-9 with TRBJ1-4; the D gene is possibly TRBD1 (6 bases). The CDR3 totals 12 residues. Trimming shortened V by 4 bases and J by 8 bases, and 8 bases separated the two germline ends. Germline CDR1 SEHNR, CDR2 FQNEAQ (reference sequence). The CDR3 here is CASSYGQEKLFF. CDR3 sequence (DNA): TGTGCCAGCAGCTACGGACAGGAAAAACTGTTTTTT.

This chain connects TRBV29-1 to TRBJ1-1, with 11 positions matching TRBD1. CDR3 length: 15 amino acids. The germline CDR1 and CDR2 sequences are SQVTM and ANQGSEA. J gave up 1 base and V 3 bases, and 4 bases lay outside the gene matches. Here the CDR3 DNA reads TGCAGCGTTGAGACCGGGACAGGGGGGAACACTGAAGCTTTCTTT. Residues: CSVETGTGGNTEAFF.

The count of this clone is one. The gene calls are TRBV10-1 and TRBJ1-3; a possible D gene is TRBD1 (6 bases). V lost 6 bases, J lost 5 bases, and 32 bases lay in between. CDR1 WNHNN and CDR2 SYGVQD come from the germline V gene (reference sequence). This CDR3 contains 20 residues. CDR3 loop: CASRFTRRGADRGTRNTIYF. The CDR3 nucleotides read TGCGCCAGCAGATTTACCAGGAGGGGGGCCGATCGTGGAACTCGAAACACCATATATTTT.

This sequence joins TRBV6-1 and TRBJ2-1, with 11 positions matching TRBD1. Germline CDR1 and CDR2: MNHNS and SASEGT. V trimming: 4 bases; J trimming: 8 bases; junction bases outside the gene matches: 7. The CDR3 has 15 residues. This chain's CDR3 is CASSGTGGLRHEQFF. The CDR3 nucleotides are TGTGCCAGCAGTGGGACAGGGGGCTTACGTCATGAGCAGTTCTTC.